This record looks at one TCR beta chain sequence and its context. What it binds is not known. The entry originates in a study of cytomegalovirus exposure and HLA in healthy donors. The PCR had 60 Vbeta and 13 Jbeta primers. Sequenced by immunoSEQ multiplex PCR; TCRdb stores in-frame clones only, minus some. The repertoire includes 150,000 to 200,000 clones, roughly 79% of them detected once, and around 1% sits in the top ten. The J segment lost 3 bases and the V segment lost 3 bases, leaving 6 bases of the junction unmatched. Germline loops: CDR1 SGDLS, CDR2 YYNGEE. There are 16 residues in the CDR3. Study-wide results and caveats: Several V segments, TRBV6-2 and TRBV6-3 among them, could not be told apart and were dropped.

The chain has TRBV9 and TRBJ2-7; TRBD2 matches at 13 bases. Sequences were obtained from PBMCs. The clonotype was recovered from a middle-aged woman in good health and CMV-seronegative. Here the CDR3 reads CASSEGGLAGVYEQYF. Written as DNA, the CDR3 is TGTGCCAGCAGCGAGGGAGGACTAGCGGGAGTCTACGAGCAGTACTTC.